The present entry profiles one T cell receptor (beta chain) with its context. As yet, its antigen is unknown. Germline CDR1 SGHAT, CDR2 FQNNGV. The CDR3 is 16 amino acids. Trimming removed 2 bases at V and 11 bases at J, with 24 bases between. PCR amplification relied on 60 Vbeta primers (plus 13 Jbeta primers). Measured with immunoSEQ multiplex PCR; TCRdb has only the in-frame clones, and not every one. In the table there are 100,000 to 150,000 clones, around 86% of which are singletons. The sample comes from a study of cytomegalovirus exposure and HLA in healthy donors. As for the study in general: An earlier analysis found 110 million or so unique TCR beta sequences from 150 million to 200 million T cells. General study results and limits: Because they were indistinguishable, some V segments, including TRBV6-2 and TRBV6-3, were excluded. The later analysis indicated that the majority of CMV-associated TCR beta chains appeared HLA-restricted.

The origin of this receptor is a man younger than 30 in good health and CMV-seronegative. The chain combines TRBV11-2 with TRBJ1-1; TRBD1 is a possible D gene (5 bases). The sequencing sample was made of PBMCs. Here the CDR3 DNA reads TGTGCCAGCAGCTTACCCATCTTTATTAAACAGGCCCGGGCTTTCTTT. Translated: CASSLPIFIKQARAFF.